The 6 T cell receptor beta chains in this list originate from one sample, sequenced in a study of T cells in tumors after PD-1 blockade. Some clones are missing from TCRdb's copy, which holds only in-frame ones; the method was immunoSEQ multiplex PCR. This sample has about 47,000 clones; approximately 79% occur once, and the top ten carry over 7.5%. The source material was PBMCs, sampled before anti-PD-1 therapy. The receptors were gathered from a human donor with advanced basal cell or squamous cell carcinoma (not recorded which).

The gene calls are TRBV2 and TRBJ1-2; 8 bases are shared with TRBD1. The CDR3 is made up of 14 amino acids. CDR1 is SNHLY and CDR2 is FYNNEI in the germline V gene. Trimming at V came to 6 bases and at J to 5 bases, leaving 8 bases not matched to a gene. The DNA of the CDR3 is TGTGCCAGCAGGCCGGACAGGGACGGGTATGGCTACACCTTC. This translates into CASRPDRDGYGYTF.

In this sample, this clone turned up once. The rearrangement links TRBV12-3 or TRBV12-4 to TRBJ2-7; D not certain. The CDR3 is made up of 13 amino acids. Trimming removed 0 bases from V and 2 bases from J, with 5 bases in between. CDR3 DNA: TGTGCCAGCAGTTTAGCTGCGACCTACGAGCAGTACTTC. The encoded protein is CASSLAATYEQYF.

This clone has a single count. This chain connects TRBV27 to TRBJ2-5; 8 bases agree with TRBD2. Germline V gene data show CDR1 as MNHEY and CDR2 as SMNVEV (reference sequence). CDR3 length: 17 amino acids. V shed 3 bases, J shed 4 bases, and the junction held 13 bases outside the gene matches. The CDR3 sequence: CASSFKLADRRGETQYF. CDR3 coding DNA: TGTGCCAGCAGTTTTAAACTAGCGGATCGCCGGGGAGAGACCCAGTACTTC.

The chain joins TRBV6-6 to TRBJ2-3, with D tentatively TRBD1 (6 bases). Germline CDR1 is MNHNY and CDR2 is SVGAGI (reference sequence). CDR3 length: 14 residues. The V gene lost 6 bases and the J gene lost 4 bases, with 14 bases spanning the gap. CDR3 amino acids: CASRGIQGPDTQYF. The CDR3 DNA reads as TGTGCCAGCAGGGGAATCCAGGGGCCAGATACGCAGTATTTT.

CDR3 coding DNA: TGCGCCAGCAGCCCAGGACAGATGAACACTGAAGCTTTCTTT. Its protein product is CASSPGQMNTEAFF. The rearrangement uses TRBV5-1 and TRBJ1-1, with D maybe TRBD1 (6 bases). V was clipped by 4 bases and J by 0 bases, with 10 bases between them. The CDR3 has 14 amino acids. Germline V gene lookup returns CDR1 SGHRS and CDR2 YFSETQ.

This clone was seen a handful of times. The rearrangement uses TRBV10-3 and TRBJ2-3, with D possibly matching TRBD1 (5 bases). CDR1 ENHRY and CDR2 SYGVKD come from the germline V gene. V lost 0 bases, J lost 2 bases, and 6 bases lay in between. CDR3 length: 14 amino acids. The CDR3 nucleotides are TGTGCCATCAGTGAGTCAGGGGACACAGATACGCAGTATTTT. Protein product: CAISESGDTDTQYF.